This TCR beta chain was obtained from a study of blood T cell repertoires in COVID-19. Study-level background: COVID-19 samples collected from the United States, Italy and Spain covered acute and convalescent phases. In each case, the material was cDNA or gDNA derived from T cells, B-cell-depleted T cells, or PBMCs.

CDR1 is SNHLY, CDR2 FYNNEI, per germline. Trimming pared 6 bases from V and 0 bases from J, leaving 15 bases between. The CDR3 runs 16 residues. Profiled with immunoSEQ multiplex PCR; TCRdb holds only in-frame clones, not every one. The table has about 200,000 clones, approximately 91% seen once. The origin of this receptor is a man aged 18 to 35 with active or convalescent COVID-19. Sequencing was carried out using peripheral blood. The rearrangement uses TRBV2 and TRBJ1-5, with a possible D match to TRBD1 (5 bases). As DNA, the CDR3 is TGTGCCAGCAGCTTAGACAGCCTGGATAGCAATCAGCCCCAGCATTTT. This codes for CASSLDSLDSNQPQHF.